The present T cell receptor beta chain was sequenced within a study of shared clonotypes between healthy human individuals. With regard to this clone: Its antigen remains unknown.

The study's findings and limits: A reduction in generation probabilities was seen for non-shared clonotypes relative to those shared by all four donors. Naive subsets usually exceeded memory subsets in estimated richness.

Naive-designated CD8 cells lacked CD45RO, were positively enriched for CCR7, and omitted terminally differentiated effector memory CD45RA+ cells. Original processing notes: With immunoSEQ giving junction-only sequences and no quality scores, filtering differed. TCRdb keeps only in-frame clones here, not all; method: immunoSEQ multiplex PCR. That table furnishes V, J and clone size, whereas the DNA furnished D and trimming. The profile shows approximately 720,000 clones, around 90% of them singletons. Sequences were obtained from naive CD8+ T cells sorted from blood. This sequence was found in a man aged 25 to 40 in good health.

CDR3 in DNA: TGCGCCAGCAGCCGACAAGCGGGAGGGGAGACCGGGGAGCTGTTTTTT. As protein: CASSRQAGGETGELFF. J is TRBJ2-2 and V is TRBV4-1, with 10 bases identical to TRBD2. The V gene end was trimmed by 4 bases and the J gene end by 5 bases; junction bases not matched to a gene: 7. CDR3 length: 16 amino acids. Germline CDR1 is MGHRA and CDR2 is YSYEKL.